One and the same sample provided the 11 T cell receptor beta chains below, sequenced in a study of blood T cell repertoires in COVID-19. Using immunoSEQ multiplex PCR, the repertoire was profiled, and TCRdb retains in-frame clones only, with some absent. The sample records 45,000 to 60,000 clones, around four fifths being singletons. The sequenced sample consisted of PBMCs or T cells enriched from blood (not recorded which). These receptors came from a woman aged 45 to 65 with acute COVID-19.

This chain uses TRBV7-9 with TRBJ1-2; possible D gene TRBD1, 6 bases. Per the germline V gene, CDR1 is SEHNR and CDR2 is FQNEAQ (reference sequence). The length of the CDR3 is 15 residues. V was cut by 5 bases and J by 3 bases, with 16 bases left in between. The CDR3 spells CASSPSGGGYYGYTF. Here the CDR3 DNA reads TGTGCCAGCAGCCCATCGGGAGGGGGTTACTATGGCTACACCTTC.

The rearrangement joins TRBV4-2 to TRBJ1-4; 10 nucleotides match TRBD1. CDR3 length: 17 amino acids. V trimming: 1 base; J trimming: 7 bases; junction bases outside the gene matches: 9. Germline V gives CDR1 LGHNA, CDR2 YNFKEQ. CDR3 sequence: CASSQGRSGQGGEKLFF. The CDR3 DNA sequence: TGTGCCAGCAGCCAAGGAAGATCAGGACAGGGGGGTGAAAAACTGTTTTTT.

About this clone itself: Other nucleotide sequences from this sample produce the same CDR3. This chain connects TRBV19 to TRBJ1-5; D unclear. Trimming removed 5 bases at V and 4 bases at J, with 9 bases between. CDR1 is LNHDA and CDR2 is SQIVND in the germline V gene (reference sequence). This CDR3 is 13 amino acids long. The CDR3 coding sequence is TGTGCCAGTAGTCGGCAGGTAAATCAGCCCCAGCATTTT. This codes for CASSRQVNQPQHF.

J is TRBJ1-3 and V is TRBV9, with D possibly matching TRBD1 (5 bases). The V gene's germline CDR1 is SGDLS and CDR2 YYNGEE. The CDR3 runs to 15 residues. V was clipped by 7 bases and J by 4 bases, with 18 bases between them. CDR3 loop: CASRRRGEYGNTIYF. DNA for the CDR3: TGTGCCAGCCGAAGACGGGGGGAGTACGGAAACACCATATATTTT.

The rearrangement uses TRBV6-5 and TRBJ2-3; possibly TRBD2 for D (5 bases). V lost 6 bases, J lost 0 bases, and 13 bases lay in between. CDR1 and CDR2 from the germline V gene are MNHEY and SVGAGI. The CDR3 contains 15 residues. The chain's CDR3 is CASRGRGLSTDTQYF. CDR3 in DNA: TGTGCCAGCAGAGGGAGAGGACTTAGCACAGATACGCAGTATTTT.

This clone was counted only a few times. The chain uses TRBV7-6 and TRBJ2-7; tentative D call: TRBD1 (6 bases). Trimming left V 2 bases short and J 7 bases short, with 18 bases between. Per germline, CDR1 SGHVS and CDR2 FNYEAQ. The CDR3 loop spans 15 amino acids. The CDR3 coding sequence is TGTGCCAGCAGCTTATCCCCAGCAGGGGCTTTGGAGCAGTACTTC. It specifies CASSLSPAGALEQYF.

J is TRBJ2-5 and V is TRBV7-2; 9 positions agree with TRBD2. The CDR3 extends over 14 amino acids. The trim removed 6 bases at V and 1 base at J, leaving 3 bases unmatched. Per the germline V gene, CDR1 is SGHTA and CDR2 is FQGNSA. CDR3: CASSRGGAQETQYF. CDR3 DNA: TGTGCCAGCAGTCGCGGGGGGGCCCAAGAGACCCAGTACTTC. Filled out from reference TRBV7-2 and TRBJ2-5, the complete variable domain reads GAGVSQSPSNKVTEKGKDVELRCDPISGHTALYWYRQSLGQGLEFLIYFQGNSAPDKSGLPSDRFSAERTGGSVSTLTIQRTQQEDSAVYLCASSRGGAQETQYFGPGTRLLVL.

About this clone itself: At one end the junction does not follow the germline gene, possibly because of a read error. The V call is TRBV11-2, the J call TRBJ2-1; a possible D gene is TRBD1 (5 bases). The CDR3 totals 16 residues. Germline assignment: CDR1 SGHAT and CDR2 FQNNGV. The chain's CDR3 is CAGSQPSGMSYNEQFF. CDR3 coding DNA: TGTGCCGGCAGTCAACCTTCAGGGATGTCCTACAATGAGCAGTTCTTC.

The chain uses TRBV6-5 and TRBJ2-7; D is perhaps TRBD2 (7 bases). The germline CDR1 and CDR2 sequences are MNHEY and SVGAGI. The CDR3 loop spans 15 amino acids. Trimming cost V 6 bases and J 2 bases, with 17 bases left between them. The CDR3 here is CASSRSSGGPYEQYF. The CDR3 nucleotides read TGTGCCAGCAGCCGGAGTTCCGGGGGGCCCTACGAGCAGTACTTC.

V usage is TRBV7-8 and J usage is TRBJ2-7; D is perhaps TRBD2 (5 bases). The length of the CDR3 is 14 residues. Germline assignment: CDR1 SGHVS and CDR2 FQNEAQ. The V end was cut by 1 base, the J end by 3 bases, with 10 bases between. The CDR3 reads CASSLEAVDYEQYF. CDR3 DNA sequence: TGTGCCAGCAGCTTAGAAGCGGTAGACTACGAGCAGTACTTC.

The chain recombines TRBV6-5 with TRBJ1-6; D might be TRBD1 (6 bases). This CDR3 contains 15 residues. Germline values: CDR1 MNHEY, CDR2 SVGAGI. V was cut by 2 bases and J by 8 bases, with 13 bases left in between. For the CDR3, the DNA is TGTGCCAGCAGTTACGAGTCAGGGGTTCATTCACCCCTCCACTTT. Its protein product is CASSYESGVHSPLHF.